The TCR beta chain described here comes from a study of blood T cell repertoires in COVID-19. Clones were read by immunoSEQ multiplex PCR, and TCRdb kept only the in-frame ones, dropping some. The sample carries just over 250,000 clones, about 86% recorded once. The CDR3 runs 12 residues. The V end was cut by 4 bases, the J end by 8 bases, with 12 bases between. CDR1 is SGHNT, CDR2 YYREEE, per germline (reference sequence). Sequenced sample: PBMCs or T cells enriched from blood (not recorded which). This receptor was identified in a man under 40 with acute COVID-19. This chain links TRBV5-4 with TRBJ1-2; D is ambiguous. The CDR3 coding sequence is TGTGCCAGCAGCCCCGCGGGTGTAGGCTACACCTTC. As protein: CASSPAGVGYTF. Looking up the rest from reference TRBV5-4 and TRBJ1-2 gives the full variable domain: ETGVTQSPTHLIKTRGQQVTLRCSSQSGHNTVSWYQQALGQGPQFIFQYYREEENGRGNFPPRFSGLQFPNYSSELNVNALELDDSALYLCASSPAGVGYTFGSGTRLTVV.